This record looks at one T cell receptor beta chain sequence and its context. The PCR used 60 Vbeta and 13 Jbeta primers. In the authors' methods: An analysis performed later counted 73 million or so unique TCR beta chains (approximately 10 million of them shared). Profiling relied on immunoSEQ multiplex PCR, and the TCRdb table lists in-frame clones only, not all of them. V and J calls and clone size are given by that table; D and trimming were obtained from the DNA. This table holds about 140,000 clones, 76% found once. The CDR3 consists of 14 residues. CDR1 is SGHTA, CDR2 FQGTGA, per germline. V lost 5 bases to trimming and J lost 5 bases; unmatched junction nucleotides: 6. This record belongs to a study of cytomegalovirus exposure and HLA in healthy donors.

The chain combines TRBV7-3 with TRBJ2-1, with TRBD2 identical over 7 bases. Sample: PBMCs. The source of this sequence is a man in his forties or fifties in good health and CMV-seronegative. DNA of the CDR3: TGTGCCAGCAGCAGAGCCGGGACTAACAATGAGCAGTTCTTC. Translated, it gives CASSRAGTNNEQFF.